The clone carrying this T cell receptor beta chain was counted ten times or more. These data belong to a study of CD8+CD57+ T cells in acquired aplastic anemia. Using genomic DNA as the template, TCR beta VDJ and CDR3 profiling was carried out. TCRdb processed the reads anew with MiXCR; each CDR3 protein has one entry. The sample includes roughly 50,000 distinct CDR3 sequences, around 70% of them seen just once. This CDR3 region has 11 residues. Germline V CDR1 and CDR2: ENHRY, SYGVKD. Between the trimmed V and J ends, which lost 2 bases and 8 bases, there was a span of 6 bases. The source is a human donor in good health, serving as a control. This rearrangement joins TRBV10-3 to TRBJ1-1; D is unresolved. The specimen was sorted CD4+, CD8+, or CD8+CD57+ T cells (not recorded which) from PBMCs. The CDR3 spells CAISELLEAFF. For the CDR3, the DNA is TGTGCCATCAGTGAGCTGTTAGAAGCTTTCTTT.